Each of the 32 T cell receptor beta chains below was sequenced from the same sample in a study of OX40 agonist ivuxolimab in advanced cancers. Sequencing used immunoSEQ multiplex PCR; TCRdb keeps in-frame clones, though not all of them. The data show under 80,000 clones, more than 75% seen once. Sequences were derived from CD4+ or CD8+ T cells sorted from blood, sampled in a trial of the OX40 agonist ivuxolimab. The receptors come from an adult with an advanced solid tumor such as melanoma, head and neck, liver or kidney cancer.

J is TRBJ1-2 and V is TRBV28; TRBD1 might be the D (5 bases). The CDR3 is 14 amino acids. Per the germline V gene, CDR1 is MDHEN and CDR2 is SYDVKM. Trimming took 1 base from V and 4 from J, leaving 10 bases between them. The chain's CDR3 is CASSLLRQGYGYTF. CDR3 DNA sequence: TGTGCCAGCAGTTTATTGAGGCAGGGCTATGGCTACACCTTC.

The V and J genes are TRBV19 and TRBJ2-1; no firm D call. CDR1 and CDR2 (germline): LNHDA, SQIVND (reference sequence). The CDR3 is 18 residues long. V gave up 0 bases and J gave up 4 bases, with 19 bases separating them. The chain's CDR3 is CASSIEGVLASNYNEQFF. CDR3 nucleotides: TGTGCCAGTAGTATAGAAGGCGTCCTCGCTTCTAATTACAATGAGCAGTTCTTC.

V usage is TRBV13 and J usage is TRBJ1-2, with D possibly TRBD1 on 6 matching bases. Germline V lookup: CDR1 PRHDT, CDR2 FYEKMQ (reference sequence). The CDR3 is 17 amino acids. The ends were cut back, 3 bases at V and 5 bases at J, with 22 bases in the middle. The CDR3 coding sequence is TGTGCCAGCAGCTTTAAGGTCGCGGGACAAGGACGTTATGGCTACACCTTC. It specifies CASSFKVAGQGRYGYTF.

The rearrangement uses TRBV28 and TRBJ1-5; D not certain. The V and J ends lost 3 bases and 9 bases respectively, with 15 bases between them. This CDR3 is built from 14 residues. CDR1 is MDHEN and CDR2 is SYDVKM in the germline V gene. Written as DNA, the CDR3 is TGTGCCAGCAGTTTTGGAAGGCACCGGGGGCCCCAGCATTTT. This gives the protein CASSFGRHRGPQHF.

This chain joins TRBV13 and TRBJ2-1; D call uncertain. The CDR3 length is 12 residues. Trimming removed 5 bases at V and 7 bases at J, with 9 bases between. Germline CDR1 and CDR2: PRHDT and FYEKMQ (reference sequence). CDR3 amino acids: CASSLPRNEQFF. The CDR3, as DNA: TGTGCCAGCAGCCTTCCAAGGAATGAGCAGTTCTTC.

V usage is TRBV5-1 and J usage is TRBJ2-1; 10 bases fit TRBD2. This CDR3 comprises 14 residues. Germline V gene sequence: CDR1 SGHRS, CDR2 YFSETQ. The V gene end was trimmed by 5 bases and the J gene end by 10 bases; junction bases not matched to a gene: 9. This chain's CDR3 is CASRPSGGREEQFF. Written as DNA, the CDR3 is TGCGCCAGCAGGCCTAGCGGGGGTCGAGAGGAGCAGTTCTTC.

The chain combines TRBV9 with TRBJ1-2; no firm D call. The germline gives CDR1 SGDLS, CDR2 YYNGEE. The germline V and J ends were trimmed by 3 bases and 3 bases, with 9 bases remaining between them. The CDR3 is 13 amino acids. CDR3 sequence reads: CASSAKADYGYTF. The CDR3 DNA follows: TGTGCCAGCAGCGCGAAGGCTGACTATGGCTACACCTTC. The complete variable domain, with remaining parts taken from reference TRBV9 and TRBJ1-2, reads DSGVTQTPKHLITATGQRVTLRCSPRSGDLSVYWYQQSLDQGLQFLIQYYNGEERAKGNILERFSAQQFPDLHSELNLSSLELGDSALYFCASSAKADYGYTFGSGTRLTVV.

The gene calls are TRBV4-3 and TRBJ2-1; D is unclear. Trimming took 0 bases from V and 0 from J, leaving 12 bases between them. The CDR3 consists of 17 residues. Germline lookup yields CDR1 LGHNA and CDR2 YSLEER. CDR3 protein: CASSQDPGPSSYNEQFF. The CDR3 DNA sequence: TGCGCCAGCAGCCAAGATCCCGGGCCTAGCTCCTACAATGAGCAGTTCTTC.

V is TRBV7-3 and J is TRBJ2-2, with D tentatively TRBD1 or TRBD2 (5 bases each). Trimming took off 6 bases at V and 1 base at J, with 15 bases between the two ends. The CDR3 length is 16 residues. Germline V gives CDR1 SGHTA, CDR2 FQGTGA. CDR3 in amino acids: CASRPAGTENTGELFF. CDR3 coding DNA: TGTGCCAGCAGACCTGCCGGGACGGAGAACACCGGGGAGCTGTTTTTT.

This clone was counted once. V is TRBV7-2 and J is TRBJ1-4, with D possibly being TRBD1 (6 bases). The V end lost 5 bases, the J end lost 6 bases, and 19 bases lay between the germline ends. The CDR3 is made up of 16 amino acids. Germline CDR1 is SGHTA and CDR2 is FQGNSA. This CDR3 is CASSETPGTTYEKLFF. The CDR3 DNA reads TGTGCCAGCAGCGAAACGCCCGGGACAACCTATGAAAAACTGTTTTTT.

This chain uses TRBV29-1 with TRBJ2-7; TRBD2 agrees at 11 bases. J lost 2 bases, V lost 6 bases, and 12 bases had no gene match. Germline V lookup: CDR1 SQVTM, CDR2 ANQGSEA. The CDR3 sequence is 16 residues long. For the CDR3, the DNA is TGCAGCGTAGCCGGGACTAGCGGAGAGATTACCTACGAGCAGTACTTC. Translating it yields CSVAGTSGEITYEQYF.

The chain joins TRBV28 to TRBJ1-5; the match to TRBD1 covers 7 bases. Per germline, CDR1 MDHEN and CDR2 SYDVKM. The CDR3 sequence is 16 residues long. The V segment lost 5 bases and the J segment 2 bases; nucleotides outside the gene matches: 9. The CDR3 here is CASSPWAGGGNQPQHF. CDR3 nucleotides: TGTGCCAGCAGTCCCTGGGCAGGGGGGGGCAATCAGCCCCAGCATTTT.

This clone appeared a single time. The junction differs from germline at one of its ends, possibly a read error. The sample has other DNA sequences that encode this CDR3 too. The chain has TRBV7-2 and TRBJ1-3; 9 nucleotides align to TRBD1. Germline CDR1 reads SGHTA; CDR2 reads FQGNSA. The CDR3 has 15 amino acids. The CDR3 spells CASSGRTGAGNTIYF. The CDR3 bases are TGTGCCAGCAGCGGAAGGACAGGGGCTGGAAATACCATATATTTT.

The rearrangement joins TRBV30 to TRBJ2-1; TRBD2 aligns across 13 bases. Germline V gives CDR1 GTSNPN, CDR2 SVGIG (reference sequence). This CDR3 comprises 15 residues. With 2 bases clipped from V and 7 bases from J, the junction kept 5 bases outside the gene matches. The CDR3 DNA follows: TGTGCCTGGAGTAAGGGACTAGCGGGAAATAATGAGCAGTTCTTC. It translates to CAWSKGLAGNNEQFF.

DNA of the CDR3: TGTGCAAGTCGCCCCCGGTCGTGGGACAGCTCCTACGAGCAGTACTTC. Encoded protein: CASRPRSWDSSYEQYF. The gene calls are TRBV12-2 and TRBJ2-7; the table's D call, TRBD1, was not checked against the DNA. TRBV12-2 represents a pseudogene. CDR3 length: 16 residues.

CDR3 in DNA: TGTGCCGGCGGGACAGGGACGGGTTTAGCTTTCTTT. This gives the protein CAGGTGTGLAFF. This sequence joins TRBV30 and TRBJ1-1; 9 positions agree with TRBD1. Per the germline V gene, CDR1 is GTSNPN and CDR2 is SVGIG (reference sequence). The CDR3 sequence is 12 residues long. Trimming at V came to 8 bases and at J to 10 bases, leaving 11 bases not matched to a gene.

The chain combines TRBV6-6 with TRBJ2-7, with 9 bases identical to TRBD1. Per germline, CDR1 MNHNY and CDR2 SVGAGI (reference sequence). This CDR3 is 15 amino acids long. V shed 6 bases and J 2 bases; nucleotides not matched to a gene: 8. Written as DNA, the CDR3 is TGTGCCAGCAGCCTCTTTGGACAGGGGCCCTACGAGCAGTACTTC. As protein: CASSLFGQGPYEQYF.

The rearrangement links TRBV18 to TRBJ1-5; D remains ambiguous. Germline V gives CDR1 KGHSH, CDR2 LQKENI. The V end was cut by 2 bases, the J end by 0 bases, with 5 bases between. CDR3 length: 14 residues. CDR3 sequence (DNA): TGTGCCAGCTCACCATCTGATAGCAATCAGCCCCAGCATTTT. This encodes CASSPSDSNQPQHF.

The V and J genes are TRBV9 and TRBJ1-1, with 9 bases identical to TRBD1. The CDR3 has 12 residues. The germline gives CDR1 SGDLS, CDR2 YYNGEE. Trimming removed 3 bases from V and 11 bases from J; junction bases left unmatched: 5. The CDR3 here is CASSAGDRVAFF. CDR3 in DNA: TGTGCCAGCAGCGCCGGGGACAGGGTGGCTTTCTTT.

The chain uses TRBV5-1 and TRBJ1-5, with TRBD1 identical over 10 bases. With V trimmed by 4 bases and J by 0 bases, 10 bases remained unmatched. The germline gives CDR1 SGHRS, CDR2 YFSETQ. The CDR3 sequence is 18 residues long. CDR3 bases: TGCGCCAGCAGCCCCGGGACAGGGGTTGGCTATAGCAATCAGCCCCAGCATTTT. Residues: CASSPGTGVGYSNQPQHF.

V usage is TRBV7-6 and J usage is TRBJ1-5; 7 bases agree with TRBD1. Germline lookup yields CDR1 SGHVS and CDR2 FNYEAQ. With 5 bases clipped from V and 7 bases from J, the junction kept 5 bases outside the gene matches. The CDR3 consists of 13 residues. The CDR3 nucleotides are TGTGCCAGCAGCGACTACAGGGGCCAGCCCCAGCATTTT. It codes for CASSDYRGQPQHF.

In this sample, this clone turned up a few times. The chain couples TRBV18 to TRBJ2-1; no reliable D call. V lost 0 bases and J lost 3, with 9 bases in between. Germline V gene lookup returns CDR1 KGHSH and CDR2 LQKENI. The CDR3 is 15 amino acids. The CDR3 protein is CASSPPRGLYNEQFF. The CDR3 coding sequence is TGTGCCAGCTCACCACCGCGCGGTCTCTACAATGAGCAGTTCTTC.

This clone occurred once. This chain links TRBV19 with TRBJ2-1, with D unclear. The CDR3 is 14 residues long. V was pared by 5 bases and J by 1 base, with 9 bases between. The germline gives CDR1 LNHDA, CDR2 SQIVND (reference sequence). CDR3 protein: CASSLYSSYNEQFF. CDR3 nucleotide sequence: TGTGCCAGTAGTCTATATAGTTCCTACAATGAGCAGTTCTTC. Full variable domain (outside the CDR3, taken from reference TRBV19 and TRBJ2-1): DGGITQSPKYLFRKEGQNVTLSCEQNLNHDAMYWYRQDPGQGLRLIYYSQIVNDFQKGDIAEGYSVSREKKESFPLTVTSAQKNPTAFYLCASSLYSSYNEQFFGPGTRLTVL.

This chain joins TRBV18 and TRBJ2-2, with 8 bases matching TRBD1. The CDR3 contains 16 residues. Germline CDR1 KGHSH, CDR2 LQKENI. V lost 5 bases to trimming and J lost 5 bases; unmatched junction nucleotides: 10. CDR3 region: CASSSLRDRKTGELFF. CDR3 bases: TGTGCCAGCTCATCTCTCCGGGACAGGAAAACCGGGGAGCTGTTTTTT.

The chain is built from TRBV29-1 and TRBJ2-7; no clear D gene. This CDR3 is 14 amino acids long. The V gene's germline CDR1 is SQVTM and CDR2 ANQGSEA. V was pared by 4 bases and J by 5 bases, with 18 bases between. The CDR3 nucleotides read TGCAGCGTTGTAGGTCGTCAAGTAGCAGACGAGCAGTACTTC. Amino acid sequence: CSVVGRQVADEQYF.

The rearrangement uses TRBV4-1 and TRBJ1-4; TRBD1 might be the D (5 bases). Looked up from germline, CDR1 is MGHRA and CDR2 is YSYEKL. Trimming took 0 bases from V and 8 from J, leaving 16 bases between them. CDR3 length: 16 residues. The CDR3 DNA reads TGCGCCAGCAGCCAAGATAGGCCCCCTGGGGACGAAAAACTGTTTTTT. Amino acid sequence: CASSQDRPPGDEKLFF.

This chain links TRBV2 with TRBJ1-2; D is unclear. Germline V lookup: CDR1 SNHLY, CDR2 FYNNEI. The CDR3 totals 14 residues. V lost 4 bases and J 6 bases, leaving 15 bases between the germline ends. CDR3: CASSVMAGRDGYTF. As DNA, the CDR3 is TGTGCCAGCAGTGTCATGGCGGGCCGGGATGGCTACACCTTC.

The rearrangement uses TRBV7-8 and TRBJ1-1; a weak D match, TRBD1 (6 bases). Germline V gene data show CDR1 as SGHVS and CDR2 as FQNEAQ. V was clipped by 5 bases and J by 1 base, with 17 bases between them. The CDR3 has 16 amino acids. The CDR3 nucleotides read TGTGCCAGCAGCCTAGACAGGACCAAACAGAACACTGAAGCTTTCTTT. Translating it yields CASSLDRTKQNTEAFF.

The CDR3 nucleotides are TGTGCCAGCAGCTTGGGGACGGAGACCCAGTACTTC. As protein: CASSLGTETQYF. This sequence joins TRBV7-9 and TRBJ2-5, with D possibly being TRBD1 or TRBD2 (5 bases each). The CDR3 totals 12 residues. Germline assignment: CDR1 SEHNR and CDR2 FQNEAQ (reference sequence). Trimming cost V 3 bases and J 5 bases, with 7 bases left between them.

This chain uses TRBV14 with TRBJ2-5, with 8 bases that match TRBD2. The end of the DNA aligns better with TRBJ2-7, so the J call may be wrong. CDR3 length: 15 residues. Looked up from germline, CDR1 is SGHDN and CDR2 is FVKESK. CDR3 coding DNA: TGTGCCAGCAGCCAAGGCGGGAGGCCTCCCTACGAGCAGTACTTC. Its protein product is CASSQGGRPPYEQYF.

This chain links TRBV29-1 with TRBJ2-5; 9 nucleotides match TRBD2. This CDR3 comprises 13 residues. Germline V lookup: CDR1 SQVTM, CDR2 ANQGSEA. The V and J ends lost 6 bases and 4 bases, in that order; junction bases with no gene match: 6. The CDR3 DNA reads TGCAGCGTGAGACTAGCGGCAAGAGAGACCCAGTACTTC. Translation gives CSVRLAARETQYF.

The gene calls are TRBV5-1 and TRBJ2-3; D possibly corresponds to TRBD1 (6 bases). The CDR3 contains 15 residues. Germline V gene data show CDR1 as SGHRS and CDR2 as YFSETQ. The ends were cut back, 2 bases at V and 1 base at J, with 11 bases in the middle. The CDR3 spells CASSFSGAGTDTQYF. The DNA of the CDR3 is TGCGCCAGCAGCTTTTCAGGGGCGGGCACAGATACGCAGTATTTT.